The 3 T cell receptor beta chains given below trace back to one sample, sequenced in a study of T cells in Graves' hyperthyroidism and ophthalmopathy. Using RNA transcripts as the source, TCR beta CDR3 regions were amplified. The primer set for the first-round RT-PCR of the TCR CDR3 was HTBI. From the multiplex PCR reads, TCRdb called clonotypes with MiXCR, one entry per CDR3 protein. The data hold about 660,000 distinct CDR3 sequences, with approximately 42% observed a single time. The specimen sequenced was peripheral blood or thyroid tissue (not recorded which). The receptors here all came from an adult man with Graves' disease, either hyperthyroidism or ophthalmopathy (not recorded which).

This clonotype was seen at least ten times. The chain carries TRBV29-1 and TRBJ2-7; maybe TRBD1 (6 bases). There are 12 residues in the CDR3. Trimming removed 6 bases from V and 5 bases from J, with 14 bases in between. Germline CDR1 SQVTM, CDR2 ANQGSEA. The CDR3 nucleotides read TGCAGCGTCCCAGGACAGAGCCACGAGCAGTACTTC. This gives the protein CSVPGQSHEQYF.

This rearrangement joins TRBV7-9 to TRBJ2-5; TRBD2 matches at 8 bases. The CDR3 loop spans 16 amino acids. Germline V gives CDR1 SEHNR, CDR2 FQNEAQ (reference sequence). V lost 4 bases to trimming and J lost 4 bases; unmatched junction nucleotides: 11. The CDR3 region is CASSSQQGLGSETQYF. The CDR3 bases are TGTGCCAGCAGCTCCCAACAGGGACTAGGTTCAGAGACCCAGTACTTC.

The chain is built from TRBV20-1 and TRBJ2-7; 9 bases agree with TRBD2. Trimming removed 6 bases from V and 2 bases from J; junction bases left unmatched: 11. Germline V CDR1 and CDR2: DFQATT, SNEGSKA (reference sequence). The CDR3 contains 15 residues. CDR3 sequence (DNA): TGCAGTGCCGCGACCCGCGCGGGGGGGACCTACGAGCAGTACTTC. It translates to CSAATRAGGTYEQYF.